Listed here are 24 T cell receptor beta chains from one sample, sequenced in a study of human T cells and chemical hapten exposure listed by TCRdb under 2021. The library was obtained by RACE. Sequencing took place on a NextSeq 500. Using fastp trimming at Q25 and MiXCR clonotype assembly, TCRdb reanalyzed the public sequencing data and kept in-frame beta chains. Rows are combined by CDR3 protein, so each entry shows the most common genes and DNA. This sample is represented by roughly 160,000 distinct CDR3 sequences; roughly 15% of them were singletons. Clones ranked in the top ten supply less than 2% of the sample. Per the publication, the time point label means: patch test 1, 2 weeks after DPC sensitization. The intended sense of this specimen's treatment or condition label: therapeutic diphenylcyclopropenone sensitization with weekly scalp DPC. Here the sequenced sample was whole blood, taken in connection with sensitization to the hapten diphenylcyclopropenone (DPC). The receptors were gathered from a woman aged 25-40 years with alopecia areata. Some clones in this sample may be carry-over from other donors' samples.

This clonotype occurred many times. This chain connects TRBV29-1 to TRBJ2-1; 12 bases align to TRBD1. The CDR3 loop spans 16 amino acids. Germline V gene data show CDR1 as SQVTM and CDR2 as ANQGSEA. The trim removed 3 bases at V and 9 bases at J, leaving 12 bases unmatched. The CDR3 sequence: CSVEPGQGASRVEQFF. CDR3 DNA sequence: TGCAGCGTTGAGCCGGGACAGGGGGCGTCCAGGGTTGAGCAGTTCTTC.

The V and J genes are TRBV5-1 and TRBJ2-5; D is undetermined. CDR3 size: 12 residues. CDR1 and CDR2 (germline): SGHRS, YFSETQ. V dropped 4 bases and J dropped 1 base, with 5 bases sitting between them. CDR3 sequence reads: CASSASQETQYF. CDR3 nucleotides: TGCGCCAGCAGCGCCAGCCAAGAGACCCAGTACTTC.

This chain uses TRBV12-3 or TRBV12-4 with TRBJ1-4; D uncertain. Trimming removed 6 bases at V and 8 bases at J, with 10 bases between. The CDR3 runs to 12 residues. CDR3 nucleotides: TGTGCCAGCAGCGAACGAGGGGAAAAACTGTTTTTT. As protein: CASSERGEKLFF.

This clonotype was seen repeatedly, ten times or more. The chain uses TRBV2 and TRBJ2-3, with D possibly being TRBD2 (6 bases). Per germline, CDR1 SNHLY and CDR2 FYNNEI. V shed 6 bases and J shed 3 bases, with 13 bases lying between them. This CDR3 has 14 residues. CDR3 loop: CASSRGGGTDTQYF. DNA of the CDR3: TGTGCCAGCAGCCGCGGTGGGGGGACAGATACGCAGTATTTT.

The gene calls are TRBV4-3 and TRBJ1-1; D is undetermined. Trimming took 0 bases from V and 0 from J, leaving 5 bases between them. CDR3 length: 14 amino acids. Germline CDR1 LGHNA, CDR2 YSLEER. The DNA of the CDR3 is TGCGCCAGCAGCCAAGAGAACTTGAACACTGAAGCTTTCTTT. Encoded protein: CASSQENLNTEAFF.

J is TRBJ1-2 and V is TRBV7-9; D remains ambiguous. Trimming took 8 bases from V and 2 from J, leaving 9 bases between them. Germline V CDR1 and CDR2: SEHNR, FQNEAQ (reference sequence). CDR3 length: 12 amino acids. This chain's CDR3 is CASSGENYGYTF. The CDR3 coding sequence is TGTGCCAGCTCCGGGGAAAACTATGGCTACACCTTC.

This clonotype was counted a few times. V is TRBV5-1 and J is TRBJ2-2, with 7 bases that match TRBD1. V dropped 4 bases and J dropped 4; count of bases not matched to a gene: 4. Germline V gene lookup returns CDR1 SGHRS and CDR2 YFSETQ. The length of the CDR3 is 14 residues. In DNA form, the CDR3 reads TGCGCCAGCAGCGTGGCAGGGGGCACCGGGGAGCTGTTTTTT. This sequence encodes CASSVAGGTGELFF.

Many counts were recorded for this clonotype. This chain connects TRBV7-3 to TRBJ2-3, with 10 nucleotides matching TRBD1. The CDR3 runs to 16 residues. Germline trimming cut 5 bases from V and 4 bases from J; bases unmatched to any gene: 9. Germline CDR1 reads SGHTA; CDR2 reads FQGTGA. This chain's CDR3 is CASSPLGQGEADTQYF. In DNA form, the CDR3 reads TGTGCCAGCAGCCCACTTGGACAGGGGGAGGCAGATACGCAGTATTTT.

CDR3 nucleotides: TGTGCCAGCAGTGGTAGAAGGGCCACCGGGGAGCTGTTTTTT. It encodes CASSGRRATGELFF. The J gene is TRBJ2-2, the V gene TRBV28, with unresolved D. Trimming stripped 5 bases from V and 4 bases from J, with 11 bases between. CDR1 is MDHEN, CDR2 SYDVKM, per germline. The CDR3 runs to 14 residues.

This clonotype showed up just a few times. This chain joins TRBV29-1 and TRBJ1-4; 11 nucleotides agree with TRBD1. The ends lost 4 bases at V and 0 bases at J; junction bases unmatched: 4. The CDR3 runs 16 residues. Germline V gives CDR1 SQVTM, CDR2 ANQGSEA. The DNA for the CDR3 is TGCAGCGTTGCAAGGGGACAGGGGGCAACTAATGAAAAACTGTTTTTT. Protein: CSVARGQGATNEKLFF.

The rearrangement joins TRBV20-1 to TRBJ2-3; no firm D call. CDR1 is DFQATT and CDR2 is SNEGSKA in the germline V gene (reference sequence). Deletions cut 1 base from V and 4 bases from J, with 6 bases between. The CDR3 sequence is 12 residues long. The CDR3 nucleotides read TGCAGTGCTAGAGTAATCTCAGATACGCAGTATTTT. It translates to CSARVISDTQYF.

The chain is built from TRBV29-1 and TRBJ2-5; TRBD1 matches at 7 bases. J lost 4 bases, V lost 6 bases, and 5 bases had no gene match. This CDR3 comprises 12 residues. Germline CDR1 SQVTM, CDR2 ANQGSEA. The CDR3 DNA is TGCAGCGTCCCGACAGGGCCAGAGACCCAGTACTTC. Protein sequence: CSVPTGPETQYF.

The chain combines TRBV28 with TRBJ2-7; 7 nucleotides line up with TRBD1. Germline loops: CDR1 MDHEN, CDR2 SYDVKM. V dropped 9 bases and J dropped 5; count of bases not matched to a gene: 7. CDR3 length: 12 amino acids. CDR3 coding DNA: TGTGCCAGTAGGGGGACAGTTGACGAGCAGTACTTC. Encoded protein: CASRGTVDEQYF. The whole variable domain, remainder taken from reference TRBV28 and TRBJ2-7, is DVKVTQSSRYLVKRTGEKVFLECVQDMDHENMFWYRQDPGLGLRLIYFSYDVKMKEKGDIPEGYSVSREKKERFSLILESASTNQTSMYLCASRGTVDEQYFGPGTRLTVT.

The rearrangement uses TRBV6-5 and TRBJ1-6; tentative D call: TRBD1 (5 bases). CDR1 and CDR2 from the germline V gene are MNHEY and SVGAGI. V shed 2 bases and J shed 5 bases, with 7 bases lying between them. The CDR3 has 14 residues. The CDR3 here is CASSYGTNNSPLHF. CDR3 bases: TGTGCCAGCAGTTACGGGACCAATAATTCACCCCTCCACTTT.

This clonotype appeared a few times. The chain carries TRBV18 and TRBJ1-1; no clear D. CDR3 length: 17 amino acids. Germline V gene data show CDR1 as KGHSH and CDR2 as LQKENI. The germline V and J ends were trimmed by 1 base and 6 bases, with 21 bases remaining between them. CDR3 bases: TGTGCCAGCTCACCACGGGCTGGGGTACTGGAAAGGGCTGAAGCTTTCTTT. It is translated as CASSPRAGVLERAEAFF.

The gene calls are TRBV28 and TRBJ1-2, with a possible D match to TRBD1 (5 bases). The V gene's germline CDR1 is MDHEN and CDR2 SYDVKM. Trimming cost V 6 bases and J 6 bases, with 20 bases left between them. The CDR3 sequence is 15 residues long. The CDR3 protein is CASSRWGQGENGYTF. The CDR3 DNA reads TGTGCCAGCAGCAGATGGGGCCAGGGAGAAAATGGCTACACCTTC.

This clonotype occurred a few times. The chain employs TRBV2 and TRBJ2-7; the D is unclear. V was cut by 4 bases and J by 3 bases, with 13 bases left in between. Germline values: CDR1 SNHLY, CDR2 FYNNEI. The CDR3 has 14 amino acids. The CDR3 bases are TGTGCCAGCAGTGCCAAGGGTACCCGCTACGAGCAGTACTTC. This encodes CASSAKGTRYEQYF.

The gene calls are TRBV24-1 and TRBJ2-7, with D possibly matching TRBD1 (5 bases). Trimming took off 1 base at V and 9 bases at J, with 6 bases between the two ends. CDR1 KGHDR and CDR2 SFDVKD come from the germline V gene. There are 11 residues in the CDR3. The CDR3: CATSDFQGQYF. CDR3 nucleotide sequence: TGTGCCACCAGTGATTTCCAGGGGCAGTACTTC.

J is TRBJ2-5 and V is TRBV11-3; D gene uncertain. V shed 2 bases and J shed 6 bases, with 10 bases lying between them. In germline, CDR1 is SGHNT, CDR2 YENEEA. The CDR3 runs 13 residues. The CDR3 sequence is CASSLNPRQTQYF. The CDR3 DNA reads as TGTGCCAGCAGCTTAAACCCTAGGCAGACCCAGTACTTC. The complete variable domain, with remaining parts taken from reference TRBV11-3 and TRBJ2-5, reads EAGVVQSPRYKIIEKKQPVAFWCNPISGHNTLYWYLQNLGQGPELLIRYENEEAVDDSQLPKDRFSAERLKGVDSTLKIQPAELGDSAVYLCASSLNPRQTQYFGPGTRLLVL.

V is TRBV14 and J is TRBJ1-3; D ambiguous. V lost 0 bases to trimming and J lost 8 bases, with 8 bases between them. The CDR3 has 13 residues. The germline V gene has CDR1 SGHDN and CDR2 FVKESK. CDR3 bases: TGTGCCAGCAGCCAAGATTTGGCGGACACCATATATTTT. Translating it yields CASSQDLADTIYF.

This chain connects TRBV28 to TRBJ1-6; TRBD1 agrees at 8 bases. From germline, CDR1 is MDHEN and CDR2 SYDVKM. V shed 9 bases, J shed 9 bases, and the junction held 10 bases outside the gene matches. CDR3 length: 14 amino acids. The CDR3 spells CASRPGGGGSPLHF. In DNA, the CDR3 is TGTGCCAGTCGCCCAGGGGGCGGTGGTTCACCCCTCCACTTT. Combining the CDR3 with reference TRBV28 and TRBJ1-6 gives the whole variable domain DVKVTQSSRYLVKRTGEKVFLECVQDMDHENMFWYRQDPGLGLRLIYFSYDVKMKEKGDIPEGYSVSREKKERFSLILESASTNQTSMYLCASRPGGGGSPLHFGNGTRLTVT.

There are a few counts of this clonotype. This chain uses TRBV12-3 or TRBV12-4 with TRBJ1-4; TRBD1 is a possible D gene (5 bases). The ends were cut back, 6 bases at V and 3 bases at J, with 11 bases in the middle. The length of the CDR3 is 14 residues. DNA for the CDR3: TGTGCCAGCAGCGACACAGGTCCTAATGAAAAACTGTTTTTT. Translating gives CASSDTGPNEKLFF.

The chain uses TRBV5-1 and TRBJ1-6; D is unresolved. The CDR3 has 15 residues. CDR1 and CDR2 from the germline V gene are SGHRS and YFSETQ. The V end lost 0 bases, the J end lost 3 bases, and 7 bases lay between the germline ends. The chain's CDR3 is CASSLDRVYNSPLHF. In DNA, the CDR3 is TGCGCCAGCAGCTTGGACCGGGTCTATAATTCACCCCTCCACTTT.

V and J are TRBV20-1 and TRBJ1-1; maybe TRBD1 (6 bases). Trimming took 0 bases from V and 0 from J, leaving 14 bases between them. CDR1 and CDR2 from the germline V gene are DFQATT and SNEGSKA (reference sequence). The CDR3 covers 16 residues. Here the CDR3 reads CSARDSLTGLNTEAFF. The CDR3 DNA follows: TGCAGTGCTAGAGATTCCCTTACAGGGCTGAACACTGAAGCTTTCTTT.